The 19 T cell receptor beta chains in this list originate from one sample, sequenced in a study of cytomegalovirus exposure and HLA in healthy donors. The PCR made use of 60 Vbeta and 13 Jbeta primers. The protocol was immunoSEQ multiplex PCR, while the TCRdb copy is restricted to in-frame clones and leaves out a portion. The sample has under 200,000 clones, roughly 71% seen once. Sequenced input: PBMCs. The source is a male donor in good health and CMV-seropositive.

The rearrangement uses TRBV4-2 and TRBJ2-2; tentatively, D is TRBD2 (6 bases). Germline V CDR1 and CDR2: LGHNA, YNFKEQ. CDR3 size: 20 residues. V was cut by 1 base and J by 3 bases, with 24 bases left in between. This CDR3 is CASSQGGSGGVPRDTGELFF. The CDR3 DNA reads TGTGCCAGCAGCCAAGGAGGGTCCGGGGGAGTCCCTAGGGACACCGGGGAGCTGTTTTTT.

The V and J genes are TRBV5-4 and TRBJ1-2; 7 nucleotides align to TRBD1. This CDR3 is built from 16 residues. V lost 4 bases and J lost 8; bases outside the gene matches: 17. The germline V gene has CDR1 SGHNT and CDR2 YYREEE (reference sequence). CDR3 amino acids: CASSIPGDEGTAGYTF. CDR3 DNA: TGTGCCAGCAGCATTCCTGGGGATGAGGGGACAGCGGGCTACACCTTC.

The chain recombines TRBV7-9 with TRBJ2-7; TRBD1 is a possible D gene (5 bases). The CDR3 is 16 residues long. Germline V gene lookup returns CDR1 SEHNR and CDR2 FQNEAQ (reference sequence). V dropped 2 bases and J dropped 2 bases, with 16 bases sitting between them. The CDR3 loop reads CASSLLAGPPPYEQYF. CDR3 bases: TGTGCCAGCAGCTTACTTGCAGGGCCCCCACCCTACGAGCAGTACTTC.

This clone was picked up a small number of times. DNA of the CDR3: TGTGCCAGCAGTGAAATATCAGGGGGGAGCGAGCAGTACTTC. This translates into CASSEISGGSEQYF. The chain couples TRBV2 to TRBJ2-7, with D possibly matching TRBD1 (7 bases). Per germline, CDR1 SNHLY and CDR2 FYNNEI. Between the trimmed V and J ends, which lost 2 bases and 6 bases, there was a span of 14 bases. The CDR3 extends over 14 amino acids.

The chain employs TRBV7-3 and TRBJ2-3; perhaps TRBD2 as D (5 bases). This CDR3 has 13 amino acids. V shed 3 bases and J shed 5 bases, with 9 bases lying between them. Germline CDR1 is SGHTA and CDR2 is FQGTGA. The CDR3 region is CASSLPGIDTQYF. CDR3 bases: TGTGCCAGCAGCTTGCCGGGGATAGATACGCAGTATTTT.

This chain links TRBV6-1 with TRBJ2-1, with 7 bases fitting TRBD1. Germline loops: CDR1 MNHNS, CDR2 SASEGT. The CDR3 consists of 13 residues. The CDR3 spells CALRDSSYNEQFF. CDR3 nucleotides: TGTGCACTCCGGGACAGCTCCTACAATGAGCAGTTCTTC.

The chain uses TRBV6-6 and TRBJ2-1; perhaps TRBD1 as D (6 bases). Germline V lookup: CDR1 MNHNY, CDR2 SVGAGI (reference sequence). This CDR3 spans 13 amino acids. V was trimmed by 7 bases and J by 4 bases, leaving 11 bases between them. This CDR3 is CASTKGGYNEQFF. In nucleotides, the CDR3 is TGTGCCAGCACTAAAGGGGGTTACAATGAGCAGTTCTTC.

The chain has TRBV5-4 and TRBJ1-2; 7 bases line up with TRBD1. CDR3 size: 15 residues. Germline CDR1 is SGHNT and CDR2 is YYREEE (reference sequence). Germline trimming cut 5 bases from V and 6 bases from J; bases unmatched to any gene: 13. The CDR3 is CASSQKGARIHGYTF. Written as DNA, the CDR3 is TGTGCCAGCAGTCAGAAGGGGGCGCGTATCCATGGCTACACCTTC. Full variable domain (outside the CDR3, taken from reference TRBV5-4 and TRBJ1-2): ETGVTQSPTHLIKTRGQQVTLRCSSQSGHNTVSWYQQALGQGPQFIFQYYREEENGRGNFPPRFSGLQFPNYSSELNVNALELDDSALYLCASSQKGARIHGYTFGSGTRLTVV.

The chain uses TRBV19 and TRBJ1-1, with D possibly being TRBD1 (5 bases). This CDR3 has 14 residues. Between the trimmed V and J ends, which lost 3 bases and 0 bases, there was a span of 8 bases. Germline CDR1 reads LNHDA; CDR2 reads SQIVND (reference sequence). The CDR3 DNA sequence: TGTGCCAGTAGTATGACAGTCATGAACACTGAAGCTTTCTTT. Amino acids: CASSMTVMNTEAFF.

The rearrangement joins TRBV19 to TRBJ2-7, with a weak D call TRBD1 (6 bases). Germline V gene lookup returns CDR1 LNHDA and CDR2 SQIVND (reference sequence). With 1 base removed from V and 5 bases from J, the gap between germline ends came to 12 bases. The CDR3 totals 14 residues. The CDR3 here is CASSIGTGPNEQYF. The CDR3 DNA follows: TGTGCCAGTAGTATAGGCACAGGGCCTAACGAGCAGTACTTC. The full variable domain, completed using reference TRBV19 and TRBJ2-7, is DGGITQSPKYLFRKEGQNVTLSCEQNLNHDAMYWYRQDPGQGLRLIYYSQIVNDFQKGDIAEGYSVSREKKESFPLTVTSAQKNPTAFYLCASSIGTGPNEQYFGPGTRLTVT.

CDR3 protein: CASRKTRTDTQYF. The CDR3 DNA is TGTGCCAGCAGGAAGACTAGGACAGATACGCAGTATTTT. V usage is TRBV7-2 and J usage is TRBJ2-3, with TRBD2 as a possible D gene (6 bases). The CDR3 is 13 amino acids. The V and J ends lost 6 bases and 3 bases respectively, with 10 bases between them. Per the germline V gene, CDR1 is SGHTA and CDR2 is FQGNSA.

V is TRBV13 and J is TRBJ1-5, with D perhaps TRBD1 (5 bases). This CDR3 is 16 amino acids long. V was trimmed by 3 bases and J by 0 bases, leaving 12 bases between them. Germline V lookup: CDR1 PRHDT, CDR2 FYEKMQ (reference sequence). Here the CDR3 reads CASSLGGSNSNQPQHF. For the CDR3, the DNA is TGTGCCAGCAGCTTGGGGGGTTCCAATAGCAATCAGCCCCAGCATTTT.

The rearrangement links TRBV5-1 to TRBJ2-5; D call uncertain. Trimming took 2 bases from V and 5 from J, leaving 10 bases between them. The CDR3 contains 13 residues. Germline CDR1 reads SGHRS; CDR2 reads YFSETQ. This CDR3 reads CASSLAPPETQYF. The DNA for the CDR3 is TGCGCCAGCAGCTTAGCACCACCCGAGACCCAGTACTTC.

The chain employs TRBV2 and TRBJ1-4, with TRBD1 as a possible D gene (5 bases). V lost 0 bases, J lost 7 bases, and 9 bases lay in between. This CDR3 is 14 amino acids long. CDR1 and CDR2 from the germline V gene are SNHLY and FYNNEI. CDR3 residues: CASSEALRGEKLFF. CDR3 bases: TGTGCCAGCAGTGAAGCGCTTAGGGGTGAAAAACTGTTTTTT.

The chain carries TRBV9 and TRBJ2-5, with 12 bases aligning to TRBD2. The germline V gene has CDR1 SGDLS and CDR2 YYNGEE. V lost 1 base to trimming and J lost 5 bases; unmatched junction nucleotides: 9. The CDR3 consists of 17 residues. DNA of the CDR3: TGTGCCAGCAGCGTACTAGCGGGGGGGCAGGGTGGGGAGACCCAGTACTTC. Protein: CASSVLAGGQGGETQYF.

The V and J genes are TRBV27 and TRBJ2-6, with D maybe TRBD1 (6 bases). The V gene's germline CDR1 is MNHEY and CDR2 SMNVEV (reference sequence). The CDR3 is 16 amino acids. Trimming shortened V by 5 bases and J by 0 bases, and 11 bases separated the two germline ends. CDR3 amino acids: CASSPRTDSGANVLTF. DNA of the CDR3: TGTGCCAGCAGTCCCCGGACAGACTCTGGGGCCAACGTCCTGACTTTC.

The chain links TRBV10-3 to TRBJ2-7; possibly TRBD2 for D (5 bases). The germline V and J ends were trimmed by 2 bases and 3 bases, with 11 bases remaining between them. The CDR3 extends over 14 amino acids. Germline V gives CDR1 ENHRY, CDR2 SYGVKD. The chain's CDR3 is CAISEQGLNYEQYF. The CDR3 DNA is TGTGCCATCAGTGAGCAAGGACTGAACTACGAGCAGTACTTC.

The V and J genes are TRBV25-1 and TRBJ2-1, with D perhaps TRBD1 (5 bases). The length of the CDR3 is 15 residues. Germline CDR1 is MGHDK and CDR2 is SYGVNS. V lost 3 bases and J 10 bases, leaving 19 bases between the germline ends. CDR3 loop: CASSDPATVRREQFF. The CDR3 DNA sequence: TGTGCCAGCAGTGACCCCGCGACAGTCCGGAGAGAGCAGTTCTTC. Full variable domain (missing parts from reference TRBV25-1 and TRBJ2-1): EADIYQTPRYLVIGTGKKITLECSQTMGHDKMYWYQQDPGMELHLIHYSYGVNSTEKGDLSSESTVSRIRTEHFPLTLESARPSHTSQYLCASSDPATVRREQFFGPGTRLTVL.

The CDR3 nucleotides read TGTGCCAGCAGCTTGGAAGGGGCGTATTACGAGCAGTACTTC. Protein: CASSLEGAYYEQYF. The chain carries TRBV5-4 and TRBJ2-7; possibly TRBD1 for D (5 bases). This CDR3 is 14 amino acids long. Looked up from germline, CDR1 is SGHNT and CDR2 is YYREEE (reference sequence). V was shortened by 0 bases and J by 4 bases, with 11 bases between the two germline ends.